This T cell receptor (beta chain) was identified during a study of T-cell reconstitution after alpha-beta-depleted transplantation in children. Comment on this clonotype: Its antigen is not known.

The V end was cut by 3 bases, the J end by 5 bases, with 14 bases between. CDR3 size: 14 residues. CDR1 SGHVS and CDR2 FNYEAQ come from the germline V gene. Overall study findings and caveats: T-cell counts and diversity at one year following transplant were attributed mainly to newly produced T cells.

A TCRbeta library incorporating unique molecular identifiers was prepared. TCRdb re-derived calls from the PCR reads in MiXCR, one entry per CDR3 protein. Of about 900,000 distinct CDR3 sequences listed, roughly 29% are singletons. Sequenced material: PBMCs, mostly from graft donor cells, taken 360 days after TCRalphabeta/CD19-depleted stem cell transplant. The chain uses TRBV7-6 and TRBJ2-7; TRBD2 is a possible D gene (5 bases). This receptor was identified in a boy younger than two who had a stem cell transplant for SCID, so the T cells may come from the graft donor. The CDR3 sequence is CASSFSAGHHEQYF. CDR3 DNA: TGTGCCAGCAGCTTCAGTGCGGGTCACCACGAGCAGTACTTC.